Presented here are 13 T cell receptor beta chains from one specimen sequenced in a study of cytomegalovirus exposure and HLA in healthy donors. Assay used: immunoSEQ multiplex PCR; TCRdb lists only in-frame clones, some missing. The sample holds over 45,000 clones, 85% to 95% seen once. The sequencing input was PBMCs. The source of these receptors is a woman aged 18-29 years in good health and CMV-seronegative.

The chain carries TRBV10-3 and TRBJ1-1; 7 nucleotides line up with TRBD1. V lost 0 bases and J lost 0; bases outside the gene matches: 4. In germline, CDR1 is ENHRY, CDR2 SYGVKD. The CDR3 is 16 residues long. This CDR3 reads CAISESLGQLNTEAFF. The CDR3 bases are TGTGCCATCAGTGAGTCGTTGGGACAGTTGAACACTGAAGCTTTCTTT.

The chain joins TRBV29-1 to TRBJ2-1; TRBD2 might be the D (6 bases). Germline CDR1 reads SQVTM; CDR2 reads ANQGSEA. This CDR3 is built from 14 residues. The germline V and J ends were trimmed by 7 bases and 6 bases, with 19 bases remaining between them. This CDR3 reads CSAPREIGGNEQFF. CDR3 nucleotides: TGCAGCGCTCCCAGGGAAATCGGGGGCAATGAGCAGTTCTTC.

The chain uses TRBV7-5 and TRBJ1-1. TRBV7-5 is described as a pseudogene. The length of the CDR3 is 12 residues. CDR3: CVRSRGNTEAFF. The CDR3 bases are TGTGTCAGAAGCAGAGGAAACACTGAAGCTTTCTTT.

The gene calls are TRBV18 and TRBJ2-5, with D perhaps matching TRBD2 (6 bases). There are 14 residues in the CDR3. Germline V gene data show CDR1 as KGHSH and CDR2 as LQKENI. V was trimmed by 4 bases and J by 3 bases, leaving 12 bases between them. The CDR3 DNA is TGTGCCAGCTCACGGAGGGACTCCAAAGAGACCCAGTACTTC. Protein: CASSRRDSKETQYF.

The DNA for the CDR3 is TGCGCCAGCAGCCACCGCGGACAGGGGGCGCGTGAAAAACTGTTTTTT. Protein sequence: CASSHRGQGAREKLFF. This chain uses TRBV4-3 with TRBJ1-4; 11 bases fit TRBD1. J lost 7 bases, V lost 3 bases, and 7 bases had no gene match. Germline CDR1 is LGHNA and CDR2 is YSLEER. This CDR3 contains 16 residues.

The chain recombines TRBV29-1 with TRBJ1-5; D is perhaps TRBD1 (6 bases). Germline V gene lookup returns CDR1 SQVTM and CDR2 ANQGSEA. V was pared by 6 bases and J by 1 base, with 10 bases between. This CDR3 has 13 amino acids. The CDR3 bases are TGCAGCGTATCAGGACAGAGCAATCAGCCCCAGCATTTT. It encodes CSVSGQSNQPQHF. The full variable domain, rest sourced from reference TRBV29-1 and TRBJ1-5, is SAVISQKPSRDICQRGTSLTIQCQVDSQVTMMFWYRQQPGQSLTLIATANQGSEATYESGFVIDKFPISRPNLTFSTLTVSNMSPEDSSIYLCSVSGQSNQPQHFGDGTRLSIL.

The V call is TRBV28, the J call TRBJ1-1; D call uncertain. CDR3 length: 14 residues. Per the germline V gene, CDR1 is MDHEN and CDR2 is SYDVKM. Trimming left V 7 bases short and J 1 base short, with 13 bases between. For the CDR3, the DNA is TGTGCCAGCACCCCAGTCCGGGGGAACACTGAAGCTTTCTTT. It translates to CASTPVRGNTEAFF.

The CDR3 reads CASSYSSLFGNTEAFF. The CDR3 nucleotides are TGTGCCAGCAGTTACTCGAGCTTATTCGGGAACACTGAAGCTTTCTTT. The V and J genes are TRBV6-5 and TRBJ1-1; D is ambiguous. The V gene's germline CDR1 is MNHEY and CDR2 SVGAGI. This CDR3 comprises 16 residues. Trimming left V 0 bases short and J 1 base short, with 12 bases between.

The chain couples TRBV27 to TRBJ1-2; D is perhaps TRBD1 (6 bases). The CDR3 spans 13 residues. The germline V gene has CDR1 MNHEY and CDR2 SMNVEV (reference sequence). V lost 3 bases, J lost 5 bases, and 10 bases lay in between. CDR3 amino acids: CASSFGGRYGYTF. The CDR3 DNA reads as TGTGCCAGCAGTTTCGGGGGGCGATATGGCTACACCTTC.

The J gene is TRBJ2-1, the V gene TRBV14, with D perhaps matching TRBD2 (5 bases). CDR1 SGHDN and CDR2 FVKESK come from the germline V gene. The CDR3 sequence is 14 residues long. The ends were cut back, 3 bases at V and 5 bases at J, with 11 bases in the middle. The CDR3 nucleotides read TGTGCCAGCAGCCAGAGGAGGAGAGACAATGAGCAGTTCTTC. Residues: CASSQRRRDNEQFF.

The gene calls are TRBV6-6 and TRBJ1-6; unclear D gene. Germline V gene sequence: CDR1 MNHNY, CDR2 SVGAGI (reference sequence). Deletions cut 6 bases from V and 10 bases from J, with 16 bases between. This CDR3 contains 14 residues. The CDR3 loop is CASSLSSLGSPLHF. In DNA, the CDR3 is TGTGCCAGCAGCTTATCTAGCCTGGGATCACCCCTCCACTTT.

In its sample, this clone was seen once. V is TRBV27 and J is TRBJ2-1; 7 nucleotides line up with TRBD2. This CDR3 is 15 amino acids long. Germline values: CDR1 MNHEY, CDR2 SMNVEV (reference sequence). The trim removed 2 bases at V and 2 bases at J, leaving 3 bases unmatched. The CDR3 here is CASSLVSGPYNEQFF. The CDR3 DNA sequence: TGTGCCAGCAGTTTAGTTAGCGGGCCCTACAATGAGCAGTTCTTC.

This clone came up once. This chain uses TRBV9 with TRBJ1-6; a possible D gene is TRBD1 (5 bases). With 6 bases removed from V and 5 bases from J, the gap between germline ends came to 15 bases. The CDR3 contains 15 residues. Germline V CDR1 and CDR2: SGDLS, YYNGEE. DNA of the CDR3: TGTGCCAGCACCGACTCGGGAGGGGATAATTCACCCCTCCACTTT. Translated: CASTDSGGDNSPLHF. Full variable domain (rest looked up from reference TRBV9 and TRBJ1-6): DSGVTQTPKHLITATGQRVTLRCSPRSGDLSVYWYQQSLDQGLQFLIQYYNGEERAKGNILERFSAQQFPDLHSELNLSSLELGDSALYFCASTDSGGDNSPLHFGNGTRLTVT.